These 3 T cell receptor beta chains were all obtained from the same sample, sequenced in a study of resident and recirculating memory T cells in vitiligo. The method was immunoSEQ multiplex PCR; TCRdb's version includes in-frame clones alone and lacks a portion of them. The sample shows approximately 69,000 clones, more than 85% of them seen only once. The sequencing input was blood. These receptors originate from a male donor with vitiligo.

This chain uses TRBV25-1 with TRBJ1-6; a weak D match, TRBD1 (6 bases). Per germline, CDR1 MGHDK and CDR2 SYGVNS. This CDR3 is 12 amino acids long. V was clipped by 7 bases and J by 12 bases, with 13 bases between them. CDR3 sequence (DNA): TGTGCCAGCACCGAAGGGACATTACCCCTCCACTTT. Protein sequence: CASTEGTLPLHF.

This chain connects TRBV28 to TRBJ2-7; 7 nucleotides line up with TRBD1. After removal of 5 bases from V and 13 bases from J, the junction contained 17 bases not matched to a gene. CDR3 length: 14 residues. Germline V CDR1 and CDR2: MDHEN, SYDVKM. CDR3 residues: CASSQTGQATSKYF. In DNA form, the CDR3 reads TGTGCCAGCAGTCAAACCGGACAGGCCACCTCCAAATACTTC.

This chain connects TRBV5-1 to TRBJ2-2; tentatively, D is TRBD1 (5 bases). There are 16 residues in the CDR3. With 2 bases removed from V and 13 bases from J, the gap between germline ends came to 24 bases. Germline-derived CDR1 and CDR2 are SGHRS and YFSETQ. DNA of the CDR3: TGCGCCAGCAGCTTCGGGCCCCAGAAGGCAGGGCAGGGGCTGTTTTTT. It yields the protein CASSFGPQKAGQGLFF.